These T cell receptor beta chains were read from a single sample in a study of cytomegalovirus exposure and HLA in healthy donors. Generated by immunoSEQ multiplex PCR, the TCRdb table keeps only in-frame clones and is missing some. The table includes 97,000 or so clones, approximately 71% detected once. Sequencing was done on a sample of PBMCs. The receptors originated from a male donor in good health and CMV-seropositive. CDR3s include the opening cysteine and the closing phenylalanine or tryptophan. A D gene is named only where the DNA matches it firmly. The size field is filled for only some rows; it gives once, few, many or a size class.

TRBD2	TRBV7-3	-	TRBJ2-1	TGTGCCAGCAGCCCCAAACTAGCGGGGTTGGATGAGCAGTTCTTC	CASSPKLAGLDEQFF
TRBD2	TRBV2	-	TRBJ2-3	TGTGCCGGATCGAGCGGGAGGGCCGCAGATACGCAGTATTTT	CAGSSGRAADTQYF
-	TRBV7-2	-	TRBJ2-7	TGTGCCAGCAGCTTAGGGCTTGGTAGGGGTCTTGCCTACGAGCAGTACTTC	CASSLGLGRGLAYEQYF
TRBD1	TRBV7-8	-	TRBJ1-3	TGTGCCAGCAGCTCGGACAGGGTTCGCTCTGGAAACACCATATATTTT	CASSSDRVRSGNTIYF
-	TRBV5-4	-	TRBJ1-3	TGTGCCAGCAGCTTGCGAGGGTTCGGAAACACCATATATTTT	CASSLRGFGNTIYF
TRBD1	TRBV2	-	TRBJ1-6	TGTGCCAGCAGTGAAATTGGGACAGTAAATTCACCCCTCCACTTT	CASSEIGTVNSPLHF
-	TRBV29-1	-	TRBJ1-4	TGCAGCGTCCTACTAATGGAGGAAAAACTGTTTTTT	CSVLLMEEKLFF
TRBD2	TRBV28	-	TRBJ2-5	TGTGCCAGCAGCTTCTCGGCTAGCGGGAGGGGGGAGCAGTACTTC	CASSFSASGRGEQYF
-	TRBV7-8	-	TRBJ2-7	TGTGCCAGCAGCCCCCTGGAACAGGGCTACGAGCAGTACTTC	CASSPLEQGYEQYF
TRBD1	TRBV4-1	-	TRBJ1-5	TGCGCCAGCAGCCAAGATCGAACACCACCCCTTACAGGGGACAATCAGCCCCAGCATTTT	CASSQDRTPPLTGDNQPQHF
TRBD1	TRBV6-6	once	TRBJ2-7	TGTGCCAGCAGTTTGGGGACAGGGGTCTACGAGCAGTACTTC	CASSLGTGVYEQYF
-	TRBV6-5	once	TRBJ2-7	TGTGCCAGCAGTTACTCTATAGCCCGGGGAGGCTACGAGCAGTACTTC	CASSYSIARGGYEQYF
-	TRBV27	-	TRBJ2-7	TGTGCCAGCAGTCCGATACAGGCTGCCCTGTACTTC	CASSPIQAALYF
TRBD1	TRBV7-9	few	TRBJ1-4	TGTTCCAGCAGCCTAGGACAGGTTCAAAATGAAAAACTGTTTTTT	CSSSLGQVQNEKLFF
TRBD1	TRBV9	-	TRBJ2-2	TGTGCCAGCAGCGACTTGACAGGGGTGAGCACCGGGGAGCTGTTTTTT	CASSDLTGVSTGELFF
-	TRBV6-4	-	TRBJ2-1	TGTGCCAGCAGTGACGGCGGGGACTACAATGAGCAGTTCTTC	CASSDGGDYNEQFF
-	TRBV5-1	-	TRBJ2-2	TGCGCCAGCAGCCGAGGGCAGGGGGGTCCCGGGGAGCTGTTTTTT	CASSRGQGGPGELFF
TRBD2	TRBV23-1	once	TRBJ2-7	TGCGCCAGCAGTCTAGCGGGAGCAAACTCCTACGAGCAGTACTTC	CASSLAGANSYEQYF
-	TRBV7-2	-	TRBJ1-1	TGTGCCAGCAGCTTAGAGGACAGTTTCATCCCTGAAGCTTTCTTT	CASSLEDSFIPEAFF
-	TRBV29-1	-	TRBJ2-5	TGCAGCGTTGAAGCCAGGCAAGAGACCCAGTACTTC	CSVEARQETQYF
TRBD1	TRBV15	-	TRBJ2-7	TGTGCCACCAGCACCGGACAGGGGGCCGACGAGCAGTACTTC	CATSTGQGADEQYF
-	TRBV27	-	TRBJ2-1	TGTGCCAGCACCGACGGGGGTCCTAAACGGAATGAGCAGTTCTTC	CASTDGGPKRNEQFF
-	TRBV5-1	-	TRBJ2-2	TGCGCCAGCAAGGGGCGGACGAACACCGGGGAGCTGTTTTTT	CASKGRTNTGELFF
TRBD2	TRBV19	-	TRBJ2-3	TGTGCCTCGCGACTAGCGGGAGGCCCTAGCACAGATACGCAGTATTTT	CASRLAGGPSTDTQYF
-	TRBV27	few	TRBJ2-3	TGTGCCAGCACCCCCTCCGGGAGTACAGATACGCAGTATTTT	CASTPSGSTDTQYF
TRBD1	TRBV19	-	TRBJ1-4	TGTGCCTCGTCCGGGACAGTTGGCGAAAAACTGTTTTTT	CASSGTVGEKLFF
TRBD2	TRBV5-1	-	TRBJ2-1	TGCGCCAGCAGCTTGGGGGTAGCGGGAGGACGGGAGCAGTTCTTC	CASSLGVAGGREQFF
TRBD2	TRBV7-9	few	TRBJ2-5	TGTGCCAGCAGCTTAGGGATAGCGGGAGACCGAGAGACCCAGTACTTC	CASSLGIAGDRETQYF